This TCR beta chain was documented in a study of read filtering for tumor transcriptome and immune sequencing. Molecular barcoded adaptors covering alpha/delta and beta/gamma chains were used on approximately 400 ng RNA. From the reads, TCRdb called clonotypes with MiXCR, one entry per CDR3 protein. The sample lists roughly 90,000 distinct CDR3 sequences, under 25% occurring once. V shed 6 bases and J shed 6 bases, with 14 bases lying between them. The CDR3 has 12 amino acids. Germline CDR1 is DFQATT and CDR2 is SNEGSKA (reference sequence). The material sequenced was a population of CD138-negative cells sorted from bone marrow. This sequence joins TRBV20-1 and TRBJ2-5; either TRBD1 or TRBD2 may supply D (5 bases each). The sequence was obtained from a donor at least 40 years old with multiple myeloma. The CDR3 DNA sequence: TGCAGTGCCCCCGAGAGGGGACAGACCCAGTACTTC. It is translated as CSAPERGQTQYF.